This T cell receptor (beta chain) was retrieved from a study of metastatic and nonmetastatic thyroid tumors. The wider study: Repertoires from blood and tumor or nodule tissue of malignant and benign thyroid patients were compared. Study outcomes and limitations: When malignant thyroid tumors were compared with benign nodules, TCR beta diversity was reportedly significantly higher in the malignant tumors. This held in both blood and tumor samples.

This clone was detected a few times. The antigen is not known. In the original workflow: Across clinicopathological groups, CDR3 differences served as the basis for building a distant-metastasis classifier for papillary thyroid cancer. TCRdb re-called the PCR reads through MiXCR. These V and J calls are TCRdb output, not the study's own analysis. The table records tens of thousands of clones, approximately 31% of them present only once. None of the patients had undergone any treatment ahead of thyroid surgery. J was trimmed by 9 bases and V by 5 bases; bases with no gene match: 11. Germline V gives CDR1 LNHDA, CDR2 SQIVND (reference sequence). The CDR3 is 14 amino acids.

Sequenced input: tumor tissue. This clonotype was sampled from a female donor with papillary thyroid cancer or a benign thyroid nodule (not recorded which). Some clones in this sample may be carry-over from other donors' samples. The V gene is TRBV19, the J gene TRBJ2-3; TRBD1 matches 7 bases. The CDR3 sequence: CASSSLLQGITQYF. The DNA of the CDR3 is TGTGCCAGTAGTTCCCTATTACAGGGGATAACGCAGTATTTT.